The rows below give T cell receptor beta chains drawn from one sample of a study of spatial heterogeneity in lung cancer. TCRdb independently ran MiXCR on the 5' RACE reads; one entry per CDR3 protein. The repertoire holds around 47,000 distinct CDR3 sequences, with around 6.7% as singletons. The sequences come from PBMCs, collected at follow-up. The origin of the receptors is a female donor with early-stage non-small cell lung cancer. CDR3s include the opening cysteine and the closing phenylalanine or tryptophan. A D gene is named only where the DNA matches it firmly. Clone size is shown for a subset of rows, as once, few, many or a class of expanded clone.

j_gene	v_gene	d_gene	abundance	CDR3aa	CDR3nt
TRBJ2-7	TRBV11-2	.	many	CASSPYGDNYEQYF	TGTGCCAGCAGCCCCTACGGGGACAACTACGAGCAGTACTTC
TRBJ2-2	TRBV2	.	.	CASSRSAITGELFF	TGTGCCAGCAGTCGTTCGGCGATTACCGGGGAGCTGTTTTTT
TRBJ1-1	TRBV6-2/TRBV6-3	.	many	CASSYGVTEAFF	TGTGCCAGCAGTTACGGGGTCACTGAAGCTTTCTTT
TRBJ2-5	TRBV7-8	.	.	CASSLTSLAQYF	TGTGCCAGCAGCTTAACTAGCTTGGCCCAGTACTTC
TRBJ2-1	TRBV9	.	medium-sized	CASSLGPDYNEQFF	TGTGCCAGCAGCCTAGGTCCGGACTACAATGAGCAGTTCTTC
TRBJ1-1	TRBV7-9	.	many	CASSLALKNTEAFF	TGTGCCAGCAGCTTAGCGCTCAAGAACACTGAAGCTTTCTTT
TRBJ2-7	TRBV20-1	.	many	CSASPGGYEQYF	TGCAGTGCTAGCCCAGGGGGGTACGAGCAGTACTTC
TRBJ1-5	TRBV20-1	TRBD1	many	CSAGTTGGISNQPQHF	TGCAGTGCTGGAACGACAGGGGGCATTAGCAATCAGCCCCAGCATTTT
TRBJ2-3	TRBV20-1	TRBD1	.	CSASGTGGKETQYF	TGCAGTGCGTCCGGGACAGGGGGCAAGGAGACGCAGTATTTT
TRBJ2-7	TRBV6-5	TRBD1	many	CASRSTGEYEQYF	TGTGCCAGCAGATCAACAGGGGAATACGAGCAGTACTTC
TRBJ1-4	TRBV28	.	many	CASSIQGGEKLFF	TGTGCCAGCAGCATACAGGGAGGCGAAAAACTGTTTTTT
TRBJ2-1	TRBV7-2	.	few	CASNSPGAYNEQFF	TGTGCCAGCAACAGTCCCGGGGCCTACAATGAGCAGTTCTTC
TRBJ2-3	TRBV18	TRBD2	many	CASSANSGGTDTQYF	TGTGCCAGCTCAGCAAATAGCGGGGGCACAGATACGCAGTATTTT
TRBJ2-7	TRBV6-6	.	many	CAISGDSYEQYF	TGTGCCATCTCAGGGGATTCCTACGAGCAGTACTTC
TRBJ2-3	TRBV7-8	.	many	CASSLPGRNQDTQYF	TGTGCCAGCAGCTTACCTGGGAGGAACCAAGATACGCAGTATTTT
TRBJ2-3	TRBV4-1	.	many	CASSQDMTLTDTQYF	TGCGCCAGCAGCCAAGATATGACACTTACAGATACGCAGTATTTT
TRBJ2-4	TRBV14	.	.	CASMEAGLAKNIQYF	TGTGCCAGCATGGAGGCGGGGTTAGCCAAAAACATTCAGTACTTC
TRBJ2-2	TRBV20-1	TRBD2	.	CSGRQAGVTGELFF	TGCAGTGGTAGACAAGCGGGGGTCACCGGGGAGCTGTTTTTT
TRBJ1-1	TRBV2	.	.	CASSAPLTNWLNTEAFF	TGTGCCAGCAGTGCCCCTTTAACAAACTGGCTGAACACTGAAGCTTTCTTT
TRBJ2-7	TRBV15	TRBD2	few	CATSSLGLGRTYEQYF	TGTGCCACCAGCAGCCTAGGTCTCGGGAGGACCTACGAGCAGTACTTC
TRBJ1-6	TRBV12-3/TRBV12-4	TRBD1	many	CASSFKGTDSPLHF	TGTGCCAGCAGTTTTAAGGGGACAGATTCACCCCTCCACTTT
TRBJ2-7	TRBV5-1	TRBD2	.	CASSSRDYPYEQYF	TGCGCCAGCAGCAGCCGGGACTACCCCTACGAGCAGTACTTC
TRBJ1-1	TRBV2	TRBD1	.	CASSEADRRAEAFF	TGTGCCAGCAGTGAAGCGGACAGGAGGGCCGAAGCTTTCTTT
TRBJ2-6	TRBV7-9	.	many	CASSPWETVPSGANVLTF	TGTGCCAGCAGCCCTTGGGAGACGGTACCCTCTGGGGCCAACGTCCTGACTTTC
TRBJ1-5	TRBV18	TRBD1	many	CASSPARGPNQPQHF	TGTGCCAGCTCACCAGCCAGGGGGCCCAATCAGCCCCAGCATTTT
TRBJ1-2	TRBV20-1	TRBD1	many	CSASIVDRESGYTF	TGCAGTGCTAGTATTGTCGACAGGGAGTCTGGCTACACCTTC
TRBJ2-1	TRBV23-1	TRBD2	few	CASSKGLGEQFF	TGCGCCAGCAGTAAAGGACTAGGGGAGCAGTTCTTC
TRBJ1-2	TRBV6-2/TRBV6-3	.	many	CASSYKGPNYGYTF	TGTGCCAGCAGTTACAAGGGCCCAAACTATGGCTACACCTTC
TRBJ2-3	TRBV12-3/TRBV12-4	.	many	CASTWGRGRDTQYF	TGTGCCAGCACTTGGGGTAGGGGTAGGGATACGCAGTATTTT
TRBJ1-2	TRBV5-1	TRBD1	many	CASSYRTGGDSNYGYTF	TGCGCCAGCAGCTATCGGACAGGGGGAGACTCTAACTATGGCTACACCTTC
TRBJ2-7	TRBV5-1	.	few	CASSPDRGYEQYF	TGCGCCAGCAGCCCGGACCGGGGGTACGAGCAGTACTTC
TRBJ1-1	TRBV6-2/TRBV6-3	TRBD1	.	CASSYSTGTDTEAFF	TGTGCCAGCAGTTACTCCACAGGGACAGACACTGAAGCTTTCTTT
TRBJ2-7	TRBV4-1	TRBD1	.	CASSQVIPGQGTYEQYF	TGCGCCAGCAGCCAAGTAATACCGGGACAGGGAACCTACGAGCAGTACTTC
TRBJ2-2	TRBV20-1	.	many	CNPSTGELFF	TGCAATCCGAGCACCGGGGAGCTGTTTTTT
TRBJ2-3	TRBV5-8	TRBD2	.	CASSKRGITDTQYF	TGTGCCAGCTCAAAGCGGGGGATCACAGATACGCAGTATTTT
TRBJ2-2	TRBV4-1	TRBD2	many	CASSPGLAQTGELFF	TGCGCCAGCAGCCCCGGACTAGCGCAAACCGGGGAGCTGTTTTTT
TRBJ2-3	TRBV12-3/TRBV12-4	.	many	CASTDIADTQYF	TGTGCCAGCACCGATATAGCAGATACGCAGTATTTT
TRBJ2-1	TRBV18	TRBD2	.	CASSSTTSGGNNEQFF	TGTGCCAGCTCATCTACGACTAGCGGGGGCAACAATGAGCAGTTCTTC
TRBJ2-7	TRBV6-2/TRBV6-3	TRBD1	many	CASSYRGQGAYEQYF	TGTGCCAGCAGTTACCGGGGACAGGGGGCCTACGAGCAGTACTTC
TRBJ2-3	TRBV7-8	.	.	CASSLGPQDLGDTQYF	TGTGCCAGCAGCTTGGGACCCCAGGACCTGGGAGATACGCAGTATTTT
TRBJ2-5	TRBV4-1	.	.	CASSQSRPQETQYF	TGCGCCAGCAGCCAATCCAGGCCCCAAGAGACCCAGTACTTC
TRBJ1-2	TRBV29-1	.	.	CSVEDECEGYTF	TGCAGCGTTGAAGACGAGTGCGAGGGCTACACCTTC
TRBJ2-4	TRBV29-1	.	.	CSVAGAELAKNIQYF	TGCAGCGTTGCGGGGGCGGAACTAGCCAAAAACATTCAGTACTTC
TRBJ2-1	TRBV7-8	.	once	CASSLWRGGYNEQFF	TGTGCCAGCAGCCTCTGGAGAGGGGGATACAATGAGCAGTTCTTC
TRBJ2-4	TRBV5-1	.	many	CASSFGSLAKNIQYF	TGCGCCAGCAGCTTCGGATCTCTAGCCAAAAACATTCAGTACTTC
TRBJ1-6	TRBV12-3/TRBV12-4	.	few	CASRQDGSPLHF	TGTGCCAGCAGGCAGGATGGTTCACCCCTCCACTTT
TRBJ1-1	TRBV18	TRBD1	few	CASFETGVNTEAFF	TGTGCCAGCTTCGAAACAGGGGTGAACACTGAAGCTTTCTTT
TRBJ1-1	TRBV5-5	.	many	CASSQPIRGRGEAFF	TGTGCCAGCAGCCAACCGATCAGGGGAAGGGGTGAAGCTTTCTTT
TRBJ2-3	TRBV11-3	.	many	CASSSTLDRGDTQYF	TGTGCCAGCAGCTCTACCCTGGACAGAGGAGATACGCAGTATTTT
TRBJ1-5	TRBV20-1	.	many	CSARDPKGGGNQPQHF	TGCAGTGCTAGAGATCCGAAAGGGGGAGGCAATCAGCCCCAGCATTTT
TRBJ2-5	TRBV7-9	.	few	CASSLMGGETQYF	TGTGCCAGCAGCTTAATGGGAGGAGAGACCCAGTACTTC
TRBJ2-1	TRBV5-1	.	many	CASSLETRSNEQFF	TGCGCCAGCAGCTTGGAGACTAGATCCAATGAGCAGTTCTTC
TRBJ2-2	TRBV4-3	TRBD1	few	CASSQDPPRTGDTGELFF	TGCGCCAGCAGCCAAGATCCCCCCCGGACAGGGGACACCGGGGAGCTGTTTTTT
TRBJ1-1	TRBV6-2/TRBV6-3	.	many	CASSPDRFEAFF	TGTGCCAGCAGCCCCGACAGGTTTGAAGCTTTCTTT
TRBJ2-1	TRBV20-1	TRBD2	.	CSICGGSYNEQFF	TGCAGCATATGCGGGGGATCCTACAATGAGCAGTTCTTC